This TCR beta chain was observed in a study of T-cell memory formation after mild COVID-19. This clonotype has a handful of counts. TCRdb ran MiXCR on the 5' RACE reads and lists one entry per CDR3 protein. The table includes approximately 290,000 distinct CDR3 sequences, roughly 8.2% detected once. The sample was PBMCs or a T cell subset sorted from them (not recorded which). The sequence was collected from a man between 18 and 29 years old who had mild COVID-19 (a few samples of this study predate the infection). Cell type and time point are not known.

The CDR3 coding sequence is TGTGCCACCCTCGGAGGGGGCGGCGGAGGGGGCTACACCTTC. Its protein product is CATLGGGGGGGYTF. The gene calls are TRBV7-2 and TRBJ1-2; 7 nucleotides match TRBD1. The CDR3 length is 14 residues. CDR1 and CDR2 from the germline V gene are SGHTA and FQGNSA. V lost 10 bases, J lost 8 bases, and 16 bases stayed unmatched.